A selection of T cell receptor beta chains follows, all from one sample in a study of blood T cells in healthy people across ages. TCRdb processed the 5' RACE reads anew with MiXCR; each CDR3 protein has one entry. The sample carries roughly 680,000 distinct CDR3 sequences, approximately 50% recorded once. Sample: blood. These receptors originate from a woman in her sixties or seventies in good health. Each CDR3 is given with its conserved first and last residue. Each record gives: V gene, CDR3 length, J gene, CDR3 protein.

TRBV20-1	13	TRBJ1-5	CSATGQGPQPQHF
TRBV29-1	12	TRBJ1-2	CSVNPEGYGYTF
TRBV27	13	TRBJ2-4	CASSLLSDGKQYF
TRBV20-1	18	TRBJ2-6	CSARDLRDGSSGANVLTF
TRBV28	17	TRBJ2-7	CARRPGLAEMSSYEQYF
TRBV7-2	15	TRBJ2-7	CASSSIVTAPSEQYF
TRBV7-2	16	TRBJ2-7	CASIEFVGQGRYEQYF
TRBV20-1	16	TRBJ2-2	CSARGTSGTDTGELFF
TRBV12-3/TRBV12-4	13	TRBJ2-7	CASSLGSRHEQYF
TRBV3-1	15	TRBJ2-7	CASSQGSIWSYEQYF
TRBV6-1	14	TRBJ2-7	CASSSTGVSYEQYF
TRBV7-2	15	TRBJ1-6	CASSPQGTYNSPLHF
TRBV20-1	15	TRBJ2-7	CSARGTVQGAYEQYF
TRBV18	15	TRBJ2-7	CASSVGLADTYEQYF
TRBV7-9	15	TRBJ1-4	CASSIGETTNEKLFF
TRBV2	14	TRBJ2-3	CASCFGGSTDTQYF
TRBV6-6	15	TRBJ1-4	CASSFVTVANEKLFF
TRBV6-6	14	TRBJ2-7	CASSYSGGTYEQYF